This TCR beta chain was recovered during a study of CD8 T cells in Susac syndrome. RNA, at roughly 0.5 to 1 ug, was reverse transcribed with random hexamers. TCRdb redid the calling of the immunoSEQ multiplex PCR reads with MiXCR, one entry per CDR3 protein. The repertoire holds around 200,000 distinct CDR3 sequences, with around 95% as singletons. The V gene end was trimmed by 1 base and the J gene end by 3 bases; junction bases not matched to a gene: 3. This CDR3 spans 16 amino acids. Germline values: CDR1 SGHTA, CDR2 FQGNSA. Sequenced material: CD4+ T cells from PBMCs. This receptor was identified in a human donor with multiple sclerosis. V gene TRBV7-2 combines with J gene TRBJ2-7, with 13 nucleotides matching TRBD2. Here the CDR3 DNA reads TGTGCCAGCAGCTTAGAAGGGACTAGCGGGGTCTACGAGCAGTACTTC. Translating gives CASSLEGTSGVYEQYF. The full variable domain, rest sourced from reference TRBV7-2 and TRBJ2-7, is GAGVSQSPSNKVTEKGKDVELRCDPISGHTALYWYRQSLGQGLEFLIYFQGNSAPDKSGLPSDRFSAERTGGSVSTLTIQRTQQEDSAVYLCASSLEGTSGVYEQYFGPGTRLTVT.